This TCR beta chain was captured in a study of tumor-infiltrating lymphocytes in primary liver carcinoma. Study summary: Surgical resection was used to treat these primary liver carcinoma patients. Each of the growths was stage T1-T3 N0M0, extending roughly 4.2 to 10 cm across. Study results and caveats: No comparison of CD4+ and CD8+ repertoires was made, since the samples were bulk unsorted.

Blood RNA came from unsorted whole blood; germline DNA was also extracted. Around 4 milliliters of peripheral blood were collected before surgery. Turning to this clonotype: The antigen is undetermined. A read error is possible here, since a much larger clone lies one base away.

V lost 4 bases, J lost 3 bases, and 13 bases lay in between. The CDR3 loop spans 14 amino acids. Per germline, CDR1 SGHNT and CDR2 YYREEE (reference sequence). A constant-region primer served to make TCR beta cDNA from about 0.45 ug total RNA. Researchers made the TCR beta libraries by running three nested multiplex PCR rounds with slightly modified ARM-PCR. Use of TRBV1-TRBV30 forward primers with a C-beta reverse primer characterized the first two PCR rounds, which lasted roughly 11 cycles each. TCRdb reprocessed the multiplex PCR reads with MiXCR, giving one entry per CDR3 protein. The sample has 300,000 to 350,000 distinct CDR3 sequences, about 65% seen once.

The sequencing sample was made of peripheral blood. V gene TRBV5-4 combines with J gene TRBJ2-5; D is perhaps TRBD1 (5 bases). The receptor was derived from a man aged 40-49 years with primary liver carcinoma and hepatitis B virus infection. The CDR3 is CASSPIGVEETQYF. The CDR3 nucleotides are TGTGCCAGCAGCCCCATAGGGGTGGAAGAGACCCAGTACTTC.